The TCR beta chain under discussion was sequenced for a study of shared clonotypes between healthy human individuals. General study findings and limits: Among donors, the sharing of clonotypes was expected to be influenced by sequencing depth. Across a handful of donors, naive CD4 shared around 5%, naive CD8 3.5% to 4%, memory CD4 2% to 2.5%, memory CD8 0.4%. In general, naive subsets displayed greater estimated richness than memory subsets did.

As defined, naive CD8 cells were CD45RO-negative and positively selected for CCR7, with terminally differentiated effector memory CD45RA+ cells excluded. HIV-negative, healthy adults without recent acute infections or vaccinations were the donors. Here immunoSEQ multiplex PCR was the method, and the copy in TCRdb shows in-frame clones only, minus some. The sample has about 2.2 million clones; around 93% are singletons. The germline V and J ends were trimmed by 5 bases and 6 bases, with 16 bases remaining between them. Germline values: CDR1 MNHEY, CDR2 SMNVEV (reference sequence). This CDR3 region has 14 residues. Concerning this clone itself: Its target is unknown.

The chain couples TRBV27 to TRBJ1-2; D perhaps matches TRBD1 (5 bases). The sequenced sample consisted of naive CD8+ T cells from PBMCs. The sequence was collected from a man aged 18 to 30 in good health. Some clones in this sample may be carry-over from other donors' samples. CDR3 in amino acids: CASSQLDRDDGYTF. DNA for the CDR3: TGTGCCAGCAGTCAACTCGACAGAGACGATGGCTACACCTTC.